The 21 T cell receptor beta chains presented below share a single source sample, sequenced in a study of T cell responses to AZD1222 COVID-19 vaccine. Using immunoSEQ multiplex PCR, the repertoire was profiled, and TCRdb retains in-frame clones only, with some absent. There are roughly 180,000 clones in the sample; 85% to 90% occur only once, and approximately 2.5% lies in the top ten. The sequenced sample was peripheral blood, obtained on day 0 of MenACWY control vaccination. Source of these receptors: an adult in good health.

The V gene is TRBV29-1, the J gene TRBJ1-1; D not resolved. The CDR3 length is 16 residues. CDR1 and CDR2 from the germline V gene are SQVTM and ANQGSEA. V was pared by 3 bases and J by 0 bases, with 17 bases between. CDR3 sequence reads: CSVENSRRVVNTEAFF. DNA of the CDR3: TGCAGCGTTGAGAACAGTCGGCGGGTCGTGAACACTGAAGCTTTCTTT.

V usage is TRBV30 and J usage is TRBJ1-1; tentatively, D is TRBD1 (6 bases). The V end was cut by 4 bases, the J end by 1 base, with 13 bases between. From germline, CDR1 is GTSNPN and CDR2 SVGIG (reference sequence). This CDR3 region has 14 residues. CDR3 nucleotide sequence: TGTGCCTGGAAGGGGGACTTTTCGAACACTGAAGCTTTCTTT. This sequence encodes CAWKGDFSNTEAFF.

The rearrangement joins TRBV2 to TRBJ1-4; 10 bases map to TRBD1. J was trimmed by 6 bases and V by 10 bases; bases with no gene match: 8. Per germline, CDR1 SNHLY and CDR2 FYNNEI. This CDR3 comprises 14 residues. CDR3 sequence: CATSGQGTHEKLFF. As DNA, the CDR3 is TGTGCCACCTCGGGACAGGGGACTCATGAAAAACTGTTTTTT. The full variable domain, with the rest looked up from reference TRBV2 and TRBJ1-4, is EPEVTQTPSHQVTQMGQEVILRCVPISNHLYFYWYRQILGQKVEFLVSFYNNEISEKSEIFDDQFSVERPDGSNFTLKIRSTKLEDSAMYFCATSGQGTHEKLFFGSGTQLSVL.

The V gene is TRBV9, the J gene TRBJ2-7; unclear D gene. Germline CDR1 and CDR2: SGDLS and YYNGEE. The CDR3 spans 14 residues. With 0 bases removed from V and 2 bases from J, the gap between germline ends came to 9 bases. CDR3 nucleotide sequence: TGTGCCAGCAGCGTAGGGCAGAATCCCTACGAGCAGTACTTC. Amino acid sequence: CASSVGQNPYEQYF.

The chain carries TRBV18 and TRBJ2-5; possible D gene TRBD1, 6 bases. This CDR3 is built from 14 residues. Germline V gives CDR1 KGHSH, CDR2 LQKENI. V shed 3 bases and J shed 5 bases, with 13 bases lying between them. CDR3 loop: CASSPGDRGETQYF. DNA for the CDR3: TGTGCCAGCTCACCCGGCGATAGGGGGGAGACCCAGTACTTC.

The genes are TRBV18 and TRBJ1-1; D is perhaps TRBD1 (5 bases). Germline CDR1 KGHSH, CDR2 LQKENI. This CDR3 has 14 amino acids. The V end was cut by 2 bases, the J end by 3 bases, with 10 bases between. CDR3 sequence (DNA): TGTGCCAGCTCACCATACAGGTCGGACACTGAAGCTTTCTTT. Protein: CASSPYRSDTEAFF.

The J gene is TRBJ2-7, the V gene TRBV27, with D possibly TRBD2 on 5 matching bases. V gave up 0 bases and J gave up 0 bases, with 9 bases separating them. The CDR3 contains 15 residues. Germline assignment: CDR1 MNHEY and CDR2 SMNVEV (reference sequence). In nucleotides, the CDR3 is TGTGCCAGCAGTTTATCCCGGGGAAACTCCTACGAGCAGTACTTC. It codes for CASSLSRGNSYEQYF.

This chain links TRBV12-3 or TRBV12-4 with TRBJ1-3, with D possibly matching TRBD1 (6 bases). The CDR3 has 13 amino acids. V shed 6 bases and J shed 12 bases, with 18 bases lying between them. CDR3: CASSTRSGAHIYF. DNA for the CDR3: TGTGCCAGCAGCACGAGATCGGGGGCCCACATATATTTT.

The V gene is TRBV9, the J gene TRBJ1-3, with TRBD1 as a possible D gene (5 bases). V was cut by 0 bases and J by 4 bases, with 8 bases left in between. Germline CDR1 reads SGDLS; CDR2 reads YYNGEE. The CDR3 contains 14 residues. This CDR3 is CASSVGGVGNTIYF. Written as DNA, the CDR3 is TGTGCCAGCAGCGTAGGGGGGGTCGGAAACACCATATATTTT.

The rearrangement links TRBV27 to TRBJ1-2; D might be TRBD1 (5 bases). The germline CDR1 and CDR2 sequences are MNHEY and SMNVEV (reference sequence). This CDR3 contains 14 residues. V shed 5 bases and J shed 2 bases, with 12 bases lying between them. CDR3 residues: CASSLTVANYGYTF. Written as DNA, the CDR3 is TGTGCCAGCAGTCTGACAGTTGCCAACTATGGCTACACCTTC.

The chain is built from TRBV30 and TRBJ1-4; unclear D gene. The V end lost 4 bases, the J end lost 5 bases, and 11 bases lay between the germline ends. From germline, CDR1 is GTSNPN and CDR2 SVGIG (reference sequence). This CDR3 region has 13 residues. The CDR3 reads CAWKATKNEKLFF. The DNA of the CDR3 is TGTGCCTGGAAAGCGACAAAAAATGAAAAACTGTTTTTT. Combining the CDR3 with reference TRBV30 and TRBJ1-4 gives the whole variable domain SQTIHQWPATLVQPVGSPLSLECTVEGTSNPNLYWYRQAAGRGLQLLFYSVGIGQISSEVPQNLSASRPQDRQFILSSKKLLLSDSGFYLCAWKATKNEKLFFGSGTQLSVL.

This clone was counted between two and nine times. V is TRBV6-5 and J is TRBJ1-6; D ambiguous. Germline-derived CDR1 and CDR2 are MNHEY and SVGAGI. This CDR3 has 15 amino acids. Trimming took 3 bases from V and 4 from J, leaving 10 bases between them. The CDR3: CASSYHGDYNSPLHF. The CDR3 DNA reads TGTGCCAGCAGTTATCACGGGGATTATAATTCACCCCTCCACTTT.

This chain uses TRBV3-1 (or the pseudogene TRBV3-2) with TRBJ2-5; 11 bases match TRBD2. Germline CDR1 is LGHDT and CDR2 is YNNKEL (reference sequence). After removal of 4 bases from V and 8 bases from J, the junction contained 9 bases not matched to a gene. The CDR3 sequence is 15 residues long. The CDR3 sequence: CASSPLAGGTSTQYF. The CDR3 DNA is TGTGCCAGCAGCCCCCTAGCGGGGGGTACTTCTACCCAGTACTTC.

The rearrangement joins TRBV19 to TRBJ1-2; 7 bases align to TRBD1. Trimming took 10 bases from V and 7 from J; bases not matched to a gene: 6. In germline, CDR1 is LNHDA, CDR2 SQIVND (reference sequence). This CDR3 spans 11 amino acids. The CDR3 spells CATAGGSGYTF. In DNA, the CDR3 is TGTGCCACCGCAGGGGGTAGTGGCTACACCTTC. The entire variable domain, with the rest obtained from reference TRBV19 and TRBJ1-2, is as follows: DGGITQSPKYLFRKEGQNVTLSCEQNLNHDAMYWYRQDPGQGLRLIYYSQIVNDFQKGDIAEGYSVSREKKESFPLTVTSAQKNPTAFYLCATAGGSGYTFGSGTRLTVV.

The chain employs TRBV11-3 and TRBJ2-1, with D perhaps TRBD2 (5 bases). CDR1 SGHNT and CDR2 YENEEA come from the germline V gene. This CDR3 has 16 residues. V lost 2 bases and J 2 bases, leaving 13 bases between the germline ends. CDR3 sequence reads: CASSLRAEGPYNEQFF. The CDR3 DNA reads as TGTGCCAGCAGCTTACGGGCCGAGGGTCCCTACAATGAGCAGTTCTTC.

The V gene is TRBV5-1, the J gene TRBJ1-4, with a weak D call TRBD1 (5 bases). The V end was cut by 0 bases, the J end by 7 bases, with 10 bases between. Per germline, CDR1 SGHRS and CDR2 YFSETQ. The CDR3 sequence is 14 residues long. CDR3 sequence reads: CASSLAIGGEKLFF. DNA of the CDR3: TGCGCCAGCAGCTTGGCGATTGGGGGTGAAAAACTGTTTTTT.

The V gene is TRBV28, the J gene TRBJ1-2, with 8 bases matching TRBD1. This CDR3 contains 15 residues. V lost 5 bases, J lost 9 bases, and 14 bases stayed unmatched. Per the germline V gene, CDR1 is MDHEN and CDR2 is SYDVKM. CDR3 loop: CASSPGDRLDSRYTF. The DNA for the CDR3 is TGTGCCAGCAGTCCCGGGGACAGGTTAGATTCTCGCTACACCTTC.

The chain combines TRBV7-6 with TRBJ1-4; no clear D. Germline CDR1 reads SGHVS; CDR2 reads FNYEAQ. V lost 1 base, J lost 5 bases, and 11 bases lay in between. This CDR3 contains 15 residues. The CDR3 loop reads CASSLDSGLNEKLFF. The CDR3 coding sequence is TGTGCCAGCAGCTTAGATTCGGGCTTAAATGAAAAACTGTTTTTT.

The genes are TRBV7-2 and TRBJ2-3, with D unresolved. Germline CDR1 SGHTA, CDR2 FQGNSA. The V end was cut by 6 bases, the J end by 0 bases, with 4 bases between. The CDR3 length is 12 residues. For the CDR3, the DNA is TGTGCCAGCAGTCTAAGCACAGATACGCAGTATTTT. Translation: CASSLSTDTQYF.

J is TRBJ1-6 and V is TRBV7-9; tentatively, D is TRBD1 (5 bases). The V gene's germline CDR1 is SEHNR and CDR2 FQNEAQ (reference sequence). The ends were cut back, 3 bases at V and 0 bases at J, with 6 bases in the middle. The CDR3 sequence is 15 residues long. The CDR3 protein is CASSFDSSYNSPLHF. The CDR3, as DNA: TGTGCCAGCAGCTTTGACAGCTCCTATAATTCACCCCTCCACTTT.

The rearrangement links TRBV28 to TRBJ2-5; D is possibly TRBD2 (6 bases). Per the germline V gene, CDR1 is MDHEN and CDR2 is SYDVKM. Trimming took 7 bases from V and 7 from J, leaving 22 bases between them. This CDR3 spans 15 amino acids. CDR3 region: CASNPRGSGLSTQYF. The CDR3 nucleotides read TGTGCCAGCAACCCACGGGGTAGCGGCCTCTCGACCCAGTACTTC.